This entry concerns a single TCR beta chain. TCRdb's table, derived via immunoSEQ multiplex PCR, lists solely in-frame clones and lacks some. The sample contains fewer than 35,000 clones, about 82% of which appear only once. This entry belongs to a study of cytotoxic CD8 clonotypes in ibrutinib-treated CLL. The CDR3 sequence is 14 residues long. Germline CDR1 reads LNHNV; CDR2 reads YYDKDF (reference sequence). J was trimmed by 6 bases and V by 1 base; bases with no gene match: 0. The V gene is TRBV15, the J gene TRBJ2-4; 10 bases line up with TRBD1. The source is a human donor with chronic lymphocytic leukemia. The source was PBMCs, collected after 24 months of ibrutinib treatment. The DNA of the CDR3 is TGTGCCACCAGCAGAGGGGACAGGGGAAACATTCAGTACTTC. Amino acid sequence: CATSRGDRGNIQYF.